The next 23 T cell receptor beta chains were all read from a single sample in a study of OX40 agonist ivuxolimab in advanced cancers. The repertoire was sequenced with immunoSEQ multiplex PCR; TCRdb's copy has only in-frame clones and lacks some. Seen here are 25,000 to 35,000 clones, roughly 84% observed once, and the top ten hold roughly 21%. The sample consisted of CD4+ or CD8+ T cells sorted from blood, taken in a trial of the OX40 agonist ivuxolimab. The receptors stem from an adult with an advanced solid tumor such as melanoma, head and neck, liver or kidney cancer.

V usage is TRBV9 and J usage is TRBJ2-5; 9 bases match TRBD2. Looked up from germline, CDR1 is SGDLS and CDR2 is YYNGEE. This CDR3 comprises 14 residues. V trimming: 4 bases; J trimming: 5 bases; junction bases outside the gene matches: 6. DNA of the CDR3: TGTGCCAGCAGCCCCTGGACTAGCGACGAGACCCAGTACTTC. As protein: CASSPWTSDETQYF.

The chain carries TRBV6-5 and TRBJ2-1; unclear D gene. Germline lookup yields CDR1 MNHEY and CDR2 SVGAGI. The CDR3 is 12 residues long. With 8 bases removed from V and 3 bases from J, the gap between germline ends came to 8 bases. CDR3 nucleotides: TGTGCCAGCGGACCGGGCTACAATGAGCAGTTCTTC. Its protein is CASGPGYNEQFF.

The chain carries TRBV7-3 and TRBJ2-1; D is possibly TRBD1 or TRBD2 (5 bases each). Trimming took 5 bases from V and 6 from J, leaving 14 bases between them. The CDR3 is 14 residues long. Germline V gene data show CDR1 as SGHTA and CDR2 as FQGTGA. CDR3 residues: CASSLTGTGNEQFF. DNA of the CDR3: TGTGCCAGCAGCCTGACGGGGACGGGCAATGAGCAGTTCTTC.

The J gene is TRBJ2-4, the V gene TRBV5-4; D is ambiguous. Germline-derived CDR1 and CDR2 are SGHNT and YYREEE (reference sequence). The CDR3 length is 17 residues. The V and J ends lost 4 bases and 0 bases respectively, with 17 bases between them. CDR3 in amino acids: CASSPPLEDRAKNIQYF. CDR3 bases: TGTGCCAGCAGCCCGCCCCTAGAAGACCGAGCCAAAAACATTCAGTACTTC.

The chain recombines TRBV4-1 with TRBJ2-7, with D perhaps given as TRBD1 or TRBD2 (5 bases each). This CDR3 is built from 16 residues. V was cut by 0 bases and J by 2 bases, with 14 bases left in between. CDR1 MGHRA and CDR2 YSYEKL come from the germline V gene. The chain's CDR3 is CASSQDARGPAYEQYF. CDR3 bases: TGCGCCAGCAGCCAAGATGCCCGGGGCCCGGCCTACGAGCAGTACTTC.

The V call is TRBV5-1, the J call TRBJ2-7; D tentatively fits TRBD1 or TRBD2 (5 bases each). Germline lookup yields CDR1 SGHRS and CDR2 YFSETQ. CDR3 length equals 13 residues. The V end lost 5 bases, the J end lost 4 bases, and 13 bases lay between the germline ends. CDR3 sequence reads: CASRAGTVYEQYF. The CDR3 DNA reads as TGCGCCAGCAGAGCAGGGACGGTATACGAGCAGTACTTC.

The gene calls are TRBV15 and TRBJ1-1; 7 bases agree with TRBD1. After removal of 0 bases from V and 7 bases from J, the junction contained 8 bases not matched to a gene. Germline V CDR1 and CDR2: LNHNV, YYDKDF (reference sequence). The CDR3 is 15 amino acids. CDR3 DNA: TGTGCCACCAGCAGAGAAGGAACAGGGGAGGGTGAAGCTTTCTTT. It encodes CATSREGTGEGEAFF.

The V and J genes are TRBV27 and TRBJ1-6; D call uncertain. The CDR3 totals 12 residues. CDR1 is MNHEY and CDR2 is SMNVEV in the germline V gene (reference sequence). V lost 2 bases to trimming and J lost 6 bases, with 2 bases between them. DNA for the CDR3: TGTGCCAGCAGTTTAGGTAATTCACCCCTCCACTTT. Translating it yields CASSLGNSPLHF.

This chain connects TRBV7-3 to TRBJ1-2; D gene ambiguous. This CDR3 spans 12 amino acids. Trimming left V 2 bases short and J 7 bases short, with 8 bases between. The germline gives CDR1 SGHTA, CDR2 FQGTGA. In nucleotides, the CDR3 is TGTGCCAGCAGCTTAGCGTTGATTGGCTACACCTTC. Translating it yields CASSLALIGYTF.

This clone was detected a few times. V is TRBV9 and J is TRBJ2-5, with 7 bases identical to TRBD2. V shed 3 bases, J shed 4 bases, and the junction held 12 bases outside the gene matches. The CDR3 runs to 16 residues. Germline CDR1 SGDLS, CDR2 YYNGEE. The CDR3 loop reads CASSADLAGDGETQYF. As DNA, the CDR3 is TGTGCCAGCAGCGCTGACTTAGCGGGTGATGGAGAGACCCAGTACTTC.

This sequence joins TRBV4-3 and TRBJ2-2, with 9 bases aligning to TRBD1. V trimming: 5 bases; J trimming: 4 bases; junction bases outside the gene matches: 11. Germline assignment: CDR1 LGHNA and CDR2 YSLEER. CDR3 length: 17 amino acids. The CDR3 loop is CASSEATGGAGTGELFF. The CDR3 DNA is TGCGCCAGCAGCGAAGCCACAGGGGGCGCGGGCACCGGGGAGCTGTTTTTT.

The chain links TRBV11-2 to TRBJ2-1; D might be TRBD2 (7 bases). Germline V gene data show CDR1 as SGHAT and CDR2 as FQNNGV. The CDR3 runs to 15 residues. V lost 3 bases and J lost 6, with 15 bases in between. CDR3 residues: CASSFEGGDGNEQFF. Written as DNA, the CDR3 is TGTGCCAGCAGCTTCGAAGGGGGGGATGGCAATGAGCAGTTCTTC.

The chain recombines TRBV27 with TRBJ2-7, with 9 bases identical to TRBD1. The CDR3 consists of 15 residues. Germline CDR1 reads MNHEY; CDR2 reads SMNVEV (reference sequence). After removal of 6 bases from V and 3 bases from J, the junction contained 9 bases not matched to a gene. Written as DNA, the CDR3 is TGTGCCAGCAGAGGGGGGGGGACAGGGTTCTACGAGCAGTACTTC. This translates into CASRGGGTGFYEQYF.

CDR3 sequence reads: CASSSGLAAETQYF. As DNA, the CDR3 is TGTGCCAGCAGCTCGGGACTAGCGGCGGAGACCCAGTACTTC. V and J are TRBV5-4 and TRBJ2-5; TRBD2 matches at 11 bases. V was pared by 3 bases and J by 5 bases, with 3 bases of the junction left unmatched. The CDR3 covers 14 residues. Germline CDR1 SGHNT, CDR2 YYREEE (reference sequence).

The rearrangement uses TRBV19 and TRBJ1-1; D is perhaps TRBD1 (6 bases). Trimming removed 7 bases from V and 4 bases from J, with 13 bases in between. This CDR3 contains 13 residues. Germline-derived CDR1 and CDR2 are LNHDA and SQIVND (reference sequence). This CDR3 reads CASNGGRATEAFF. CDR3 bases: TGTGCCAGTAATGGGGGCAGGGCCACTGAAGCTTTCTTT. The full variable domain, in which reference TRBV19 and TRBJ1-1 provide the parts outside the CDR3, is DGGITQSPKYLFRKEGQNVTLSCEQNLNHDAMYWYRQDPGQGLRLIYYSQIVNDFQKGDIAEGYSVSREKKESFPLTVTSAQKNPTAFYLCASNGGRATEAFFGQGTRLTVV.

The chain recombines TRBV27 with TRBJ1-3; perhaps TRBD1 as D (6 bases). There are 14 residues in the CDR3. V dropped 6 bases and J dropped 4 bases, with 13 bases sitting between them. Germline CDR1 is MNHEY and CDR2 is SMNVEV (reference sequence). The CDR3 nucleotides are TGTGCCAGCAGCCTAGGGGGGGGCGGAAACACCATATATTTT. Protein: CASSLGGGGNTIYF.

The chain joins TRBV10-1 to TRBJ2-3; TRBD2 is a possible D gene (6 bases). The CDR3 runs 16 residues. Germline V CDR1 and CDR2: WNHNN, SYGVQD (reference sequence). The V gene lost 0 bases and the J gene lost 1 base, with 11 bases spanning the gap. CDR3 residues: CASSESGGRGTDTQYF. CDR3 in DNA: TGCGCCAGCAGTGAGTCGGGGGGTCGGGGCACAGATACGCAGTATTTT.

The V call is TRBV9, the J call TRBJ2-3, with D possibly TRBD2 on 5 matching bases. V was trimmed by 4 bases and J by 0 bases, leaving 12 bases between them. Germline V CDR1 and CDR2: SGDLS, YYNGEE. The CDR3 is 15 amino acids. In nucleotides, the CDR3 is TGTGCCAGCAGCTCGAGCGGAGTTAGCACAGATACGCAGTATTTT. Translating gives CASSSSGVSTDTQYF.

The genes are TRBV9 and TRBJ2-5; possible D gene TRBD2, 6 bases. V was shortened by 1 base and J by 2 bases, with 12 bases between the two germline ends. Germline lookup yields CDR1 SGDLS and CDR2 YYNGEE. CDR3 length: 15 amino acids. The CDR3 sequence is CASSVTSRFQETQYF. DNA for the CDR3: TGTGCCAGCAGCGTAACTAGCAGATTTCAAGAGACCCAGTACTTC.

The rearrangement uses TRBV9 and TRBJ2-1, with D perhaps TRBD1 (6 bases). CDR1 and CDR2 (germline): SGDLS, YYNGEE. V was shortened by 4 bases and J by 8 bases, with 16 bases between the two germline ends. The CDR3 loop spans 14 amino acids. CDR3 nucleotide sequence: TGTGCCAGCAGCACCCGGACAGAAAGGTATGAGCAGTTCTTC. Translation gives CASSTRTERYEQFF. Full variable domain (outside the CDR3, taken from reference TRBV9 and TRBJ2-1): DSGVTQTPKHLITATGQRVTLRCSPRSGDLSVYWYQQSLDQGLQFLIQYYNGEERAKGNILERFSAQQFPDLHSELNLSSLELGDSALYFCASSTRTERYEQFFGPGTRLTVL.

The V gene is TRBV4-3, the J gene TRBJ1-1; 11 bases are a match to TRBD1. V dropped 1 base and J dropped 8; count of bases not matched to a gene: 6. The germline V gene has CDR1 LGHNA and CDR2 YSLEER. This CDR3 spans 15 amino acids. The CDR3 nucleotides are TGCGCCAGCAGCCAAGTTGGACAGGGGGCAAGGGAAGCTTTCTTT. This translates into CASSQVGQGAREAFF.

V gene TRBV5-4 combines with J gene TRBJ2-7, with a tentative D call TRBD1 (5 bases). This CDR3 is built from 15 residues. Trimming took off 1 base at V and 1 base at J, with 12 bases between the two ends. The germline V gene encodes CDR1 SGHNT and CDR2 YYREEE (reference sequence). CDR3 region: CASSLTGGASYEQYF. The CDR3, as DNA: TGTGCCAGCAGCTTGACAGGTGGGGCGTCCTACGAGCAGTACTTC. The full variable domain, completed using reference TRBV5-4 and TRBJ2-7, is ETGVTQSPTHLIKTRGQQVTLRCSSQSGHNTVSWYQQALGQGPQFIFQYYREEENGRGNFPPRFSGLQFPNYSSELNVNALELDDSALYLCASSLTGGASYEQYFGPGTRLTVT.

The rearrangement joins TRBV29-1 to TRBJ2-7, with TRBD2 identical over 7 bases. Losses at the gene ends were 2 bases for V and 3 bases for J; bases not matched to a gene: 4. This CDR3 is 13 amino acids long. Germline CDR1 reads SQVTM; CDR2 reads ANQGSEA. The CDR3 spells CSVEYAGDYEQYF. As DNA, the CDR3 is TGCAGCGTTGAATATGCGGGGGACTACGAGCAGTACTTC.